This T cell receptor beta chain stems from a study of shared clonotypes between healthy human individuals. On the study more broadly: Contributing individuals were two females and a few males aged 18 to 49.

This CDR3 has 15 amino acids. The germline V and J ends were trimmed by 8 bases and 3 bases, with 20 bases remaining between them. Germline V CDR1 and CDR2: ENHRY, SYGVKD. Every subset had its genomic DNA shared out evenly among several immunoSEQ plates. Sequencing of unsorted PBMC DNA was carried out using ten immunoSEQ deep assay plates. The protocol was immunoSEQ multiplex PCR, while the TCRdb copy is restricted to in-frame clones and leaves out a portion. The table has fewer than 600,000 clones, 70% to 80% seen once. Unsorted samples relied on tens of millions of PBMCs, which served as the source of genomic DNA.

Sequencing input: PBMCs. This receptor was taken from a woman aged 40 to 50 in good health. Some clones in this sample may be carry-over from other donors' samples. The gene calls are TRBV10-3 and TRBJ2-7; D is unclear. In DNA, the CDR3 is TGTGCCATCGCCCGGCAGTACAGTGCTGGCTACGAGCAGTACTTC. The encoded protein is CAIARQYSAGYEQYF.